Below, 5 T cell receptor beta chains from the same sample are listed, as sequenced in a study of response to subunit inactivated influenza vaccine. TCRdb analysed the RT-PCR reads with MiXCR anew, one entry per CDR3 protein. This table has around 850,000 distinct CDR3 sequences, roughly 20% appearing once. Here the sequenced sample was PBMCs from blood, taken 5 days after vaccination. These receptors were collected from a man aged 50 or older who received an inactivated influenza vaccine.

This clonotype was seen a few times. The CDR3 coding sequence is TGTGCCAGCAGTGAAGCGTTCCAAGAGACCCAGTACTTC. Its protein is CASSEAFQETQYF. This chain links TRBV6-1 with TRBJ2-5; no clear D gene. The CDR3 loop spans 13 amino acids. Trimming cost V 0 bases and J 1 base, with 3 bases left between them. Looked up from germline, CDR1 is MNHNS and CDR2 is SASEGT.

This clonotype was seen more than once but under ten times. This chain joins TRBV9 and TRBJ2-5; the D is unclear. There are 15 residues in the CDR3. V lost 0 bases and J lost 2, with 11 bases in between. The germline V gene has CDR1 SGDLS and CDR2 YYNGEE. The CDR3 region is CASSVGSNRQETQYF. CDR3 bases: TGTGCCAGCAGCGTAGGGTCGAACCGGCAAGAGACCCAGTACTTC.

This clonotype has a count of ten or more. The J gene is TRBJ2-1, the V gene TRBV20-1, with D unresolved. Germline V lookup: CDR1 DFQATT, CDR2 SNEGSKA (reference sequence). The germline V and J ends were trimmed by 1 base and 0 bases, with 13 bases remaining between them. There are 16 residues in the CDR3. The chain's CDR3 is CSARVPAASSYNEQFF. CDR3 in DNA: TGCAGTGCTAGAGTCCCAGCAGCCAGCTCCTACAATGAGCAGTTCTTC.

The gene calls are TRBV12-3 or TRBV12-4 and TRBJ1-5; D possibly corresponds to TRBD1 (5 bases). V lost 5 bases and J 5 bases, leaving 10 bases between the germline ends. There are 13 residues in the CDR3. The CDR3 reads CASSGTRYQPQHF. CDR3 sequence (DNA): TGTGCCAGCAGTGGGACGAGGTATCAGCCCCAGCATTTT.

Remarks on this clonotype: The junction departs from the called germline gene at one end, perhaps through a read error. The chain carries TRBV7-2 and TRBJ2-3; 10 nucleotides line up with TRBD2. Germline V gene data show CDR1 as SGHTA and CDR2 as FQGNSA. This CDR3 is built from 15 residues. CDR3 region: CASSSTSGITGTQYF. The DNA of the CDR3 is TGTGCCAGCAGCTCCACTAGCGGGATTACAGGTACGCAGTATTTT.